The 32 T cell receptor beta chains below all came from one sample that was sequenced in a study of blood T cell repertoires in COVID-19. The assay was immunoSEQ multiplex PCR, and TCRdb's table has in-frame clones only and misses some. The data show fewer than 400,000 clones, with around 92% seen just once and 1.5% to 2% held by the top ten. Sequenced material: peripheral blood. These TCRs come from a woman in her thirties with COVID-19, enrolled during active disease.

The chain couples TRBV30 to TRBJ1-6, with no clear D. The CDR3 contains 12 residues. The V and J ends lost 5 bases and 8 bases respectively, with 10 bases between them. The germline gives CDR1 GTSNPN, CDR2 SVGIG (reference sequence). CDR3 nucleotide sequence: TGTGCCTGGGAGAGATTGGATTCACCCCTCCACTTT. Encoded protein: CAWERLDSPLHF.

J is TRBJ2-4 and V is TRBV11-3, with 7 bases fitting TRBD1. The CDR3 totals 16 residues. Germline CDR1 reads SGHNT; CDR2 reads YENEEA. Trimming cost V 2 bases and J 7 bases; bases outside gene matches: 11. DNA for the CDR3: TGTGCCAGCAGCTTATTCTTCCCGAGACAGGGTAACATTCAGTACTTC. As protein: CASSLFFPRQGNIQYF.

The chain joins TRBV4-3 to TRBJ1-1; D may be TRBD1 (5 bases). V was clipped by 0 bases and J by 3 bases, with 11 bases between them. The CDR3 is made up of 15 amino acids. Germline loops: CDR1 LGHNA, CDR2 YSLEER. The DNA for the CDR3 is TGCGCCAGCAGCCAAGATCCAGGGCAGGACACTGAAGCTTTCTTT. It yields the protein CASSQDPGQDTEAFF.

The chain employs TRBV9 and TRBJ1-3, with D maybe TRBD1 (6 bases). Trimming removed 4 bases at V and 2 bases at J, with 13 bases between. The CDR3 has 15 residues. CDR1 and CDR2 from the germline V gene are SGDLS and YYNGEE. This chain's CDR3 is CASSSSGTTGNTIYF. Written as DNA, the CDR3 is TGTGCCAGCAGCTCATCCGGGACAACTGGAAACACCATATATTTT.

V gene TRBV18 combines with J gene TRBJ1-5; D may be TRBD1 (6 bases). The V gene's germline CDR1 is KGHSH and CDR2 LQKENI. V lost 0 bases and J lost 0, with 21 bases in between. The CDR3 has 20 amino acids. CDR3 nucleotides: TGTGCCAGCTCACCACCGGCTACGAAACAGGGAATCCTTAGCAATCAGCCCCAGCATTTT. Its protein product is CASSPPATKQGILSNQPQHF.

This sequence joins TRBV4-1 and TRBJ2-1; TRBD2 might be the D (5 bases). The CDR3 is 14 residues long. Germline-derived CDR1 and CDR2 are MGHRA and YSYEKL. V was pared by 4 bases and J by 8 bases, with 15 bases between. The CDR3 here is CASSLGASTYEQFF. Here the CDR3 DNA reads TGCGCCAGCAGCCTGGGCGCTAGCACCTATGAGCAGTTCTTC.

The chain recombines TRBV4-1 with TRBJ1-4, with TRBD1 matching 8 bases. Germline V gene sequence: CDR1 MGHRA, CDR2 YSYEKL. The CDR3 is made up of 14 amino acids. The ends lost 4 bases at V and 6 bases at J; junction bases unmatched: 4. DNA for the CDR3: TGCGCCAGCAGCCTACAGGGGGGATATGAAAAACTGTTTTTT. Translating it yields CASSLQGGYEKLFF.

CDR3: CASSEGGQTSSYEQYF. As DNA, the CDR3 is TGTGCCAGCAGTGAAGGAGGACAGACAAGCTCCTACGAGCAGTACTTC. The chain carries TRBV6-1 and TRBJ2-7; D perhaps matches TRBD1 (6 bases). The CDR3 totals 16 residues. The germline V gene encodes CDR1 MNHNS and CDR2 SASEGT. The V end was cut by 1 base, the J end by 0 bases, with 13 bases between.

This chain joins TRBV6-4 and TRBJ2-5; tentative D call: TRBD1 (5 bases). This CDR3 has 16 amino acids. V was pared by 6 bases and J by 2 bases, with 19 bases between. Germline loops: CDR1 MRHNA, CDR2 SNTAGT. The CDR3 DNA follows: TGTGCCAGCAGGGCGTACAGGACGGTCCGTCAAGAGACCCAGTACTTC. It specifies CASRAYRTVRQETQYF.

The gene calls are TRBV6-1 and TRBJ1-1, with a tentative D call TRBD1 (6 bases). This CDR3 is 16 amino acids long. V was trimmed by 2 bases and J by 4 bases, leaving 17 bases between them. CDR1 and CDR2 (germline): MNHNS, SASEGT. This CDR3 is CASSERWEGRGTEAFF. The CDR3 nucleotides are TGTGCCAGCAGTGAAAGGTGGGAGGGCAGGGGCACTGAAGCTTTCTTT.

V usage is TRBV6-1 and J usage is TRBJ2-1, with D perhaps matching TRBD2 (5 bases). Per germline, CDR1 MNHNS and CDR2 SASEGT. Trimming took 4 bases from V and 3 from J, leaving 13 bases between them. CDR3 length: 15 residues. The CDR3 DNA reads as TGTGCCAGCAGTGCTGGACGGGGTCTCTACAATGAGCAGTTCTTC. Translation gives CASSAGRGLYNEQFF.

The rearrangement links TRBV11-2 to TRBJ1-4; TRBD1 agrees at 11 bases. J lost 8 bases, V lost 3 bases, and 11 bases had no gene match. Germline V gene data show CDR1 as SGHAT and CDR2 as FQNNGV. The CDR3 runs to 17 residues. The CDR3 reads CASSLKLPGQGEEKLFF. The DNA for the CDR3 is TGTGCCAGCAGCTTGAAACTCCCGGGACAGGGGGAGGAAAAACTGTTTTTT.

The V call is TRBV9, the J call TRBJ2-5; 10 positions match TRBD2. The CDR3 covers 15 residues. Per the germline V gene, CDR1 is SGDLS and CDR2 is YYNGEE. The V and J ends lost 4 bases and 3 bases, in that order; junction bases with no gene match: 6. In DNA form, the CDR3 reads TGTGCCAGCAGCCAAAGCGGGGGGGCTGAAGAGACCCAGTACTTC. As protein: CASSQSGGAEETQYF.

The chain joins TRBV4-3 to TRBJ1-1, with no clear D. Trimming cost V 4 bases and J 7 bases, with 13 bases left between them. CDR1 LGHNA and CDR2 YSLEER come from the germline V gene. The CDR3 totals 13 residues. DNA for the CDR3: TGCGCCAGCAGCCTCCAAGTATCGGTTGAAGCTTTCTTT. Protein: CASSLQVSVEAFF.

The gene calls are TRBV18 and TRBJ2-5, with D perhaps matching TRBD1 (6 bases). The CDR3 sequence is 14 residues long. The germline V gene has CDR1 KGHSH and CDR2 LQKENI. With 1 base removed from V and 5 bases from J, the gap between germline ends came to 11 bases. Written as DNA, the CDR3 is TGTGCCAGCTCACCACGGGGGCTTGACGAGACCCAGTACTTC. Translation: CASSPRGLDETQYF.

The genes are TRBV5-6 and TRBJ2-5; D possibly corresponds to TRBD1 (6 bases). Trimming pared 4 bases from V and 4 bases from J, leaving 17 bases between. The CDR3 has 15 amino acids. The germline CDR1 and CDR2 sequences are SGHDT and YYEEEE. The CDR3 DNA is TGTGCCAGCAGCCGCCGGACCTTAGGGGGAGAGACCCAGTACTTC. Its translation: CASSRRTLGGETQYF. The complete variable domain, with remaining parts taken from reference TRBV5-6 and TRBJ2-5, reads DAGVTQSPTHLIKTRGQQVTLRCSPKSGHDTVSWYQQALGQGPQFIFQYYEEEERQRGNFPDRFSGHQFPNYSSELNVNALLLGDSALYLCASSRRTLGGETQYFGPGTRLLVL.

V is TRBV6-1 and J is TRBJ1-2, with TRBD1 identical over 7 bases. Germline-derived CDR1 and CDR2 are MNHNS and SASEGT. The ends lost 4 bases at V and 0 bases at J; junction bases unmatched: 8. This CDR3 comprises 16 residues. The CDR3 protein is CASSASFGTANYGYTF. The CDR3 nucleotides read TGTGCCAGCAGTGCCTCGTTTGGGACAGCTAACTATGGCTACACCTTC.

This chain joins TRBV4-1 and TRBJ1-5, with TRBD1 as a possible D gene (5 bases). The V gene's germline CDR1 is MGHRA and CDR2 YSYEKL. This CDR3 has 16 amino acids. V dropped 0 bases and J dropped 2 bases, with 11 bases sitting between them. This chain's CDR3 is CASSQDQGLGNQPQHF. In DNA, the CDR3 is TGCGCCAGCAGCCAAGATCAGGGCTTAGGCAATCAGCCCCAGCATTTT.

The CDR3 protein is CAVPGQGAEEQYF. CDR3 DNA sequence: TGTGCCGTGCCCGGACAGGGGGCGGAGGAGCAGTACTTC. The V and J genes are TRBV6-5 and TRBJ2-7; 11 bases map to TRBD1. This CDR3 is built from 13 residues. CDR1 MNHEY and CDR2 SVGAGI come from the germline V gene. The V and J ends lost 11 bases and 7 bases, in that order; junction bases with no gene match: 10.

The rearrangement uses TRBV6-5 and TRBJ1-1, with a tentative D call TRBD1 (5 bases). Per the germline V gene, CDR1 is MNHEY and CDR2 is SVGAGI. This CDR3 contains 15 residues. Between the trimmed V and J ends, which lost 6 bases and 2 bases, there was a span of 16 bases. Here the CDR3 reads CASSPGGGINTEAFF. CDR3 nucleotides: TGTGCCAGCAGCCCGGGCGGGGGGATAAACACTGAAGCTTTCTTT.

In nucleotides, the CDR3 is TGTGCCAGCAACGAGCGGGGGGGCGCTGGGGCCAACGTCCTGACTTTC. Protein product: CASNERGGAGANVLTF. This chain joins TRBV9 and TRBJ2-6; 10 bases map to TRBD2. The CDR3 has 16 amino acids. Trimming cost V 6 bases and J 2 bases; bases outside gene matches: 5. CDR1 and CDR2 (germline): SGDLS, YYNGEE.

In this sample, this clone turned up once. Other DNA sequences of this sample code for an identical CDR3. V usage is TRBV3-1 (or the pseudogene TRBV3-2) and J usage is TRBJ1-2; TRBD1 aligns across 9 bases. The ends lost 2 bases at V and 2 bases at J; junction bases unmatched: 3. Germline CDR1 is LGHDT and CDR2 is YNNKEL (reference sequence). This CDR3 spans 15 amino acids. CDR3 loop: CASSQRDRVNYGYTF. The CDR3 bases are TGTGCCAGCAGCCAAAGGGACAGGGTAAACTATGGCTACACCTTC.

The rearrangement links TRBV5-1 to TRBJ2-1; D might be TRBD2 (6 bases). Per the germline V gene, CDR1 is SGHRS and CDR2 is YFSETQ. Trimming shortened V by 5 bases and J by 8 bases, and 14 bases separated the two germline ends. CDR3 length: 13 amino acids. The CDR3 is CASSAGSGDEQFF. The CDR3 DNA is TGCGCCAGCAGTGCGGGGTCGGGCGATGAGCAGTTCTTC.

The chain combines TRBV12-5 with TRBJ2-2; unclear D gene. CDR1 LGHNT and CDR2 FRNRAP come from the germline V gene. The CDR3 consists of 12 residues. V was trimmed by 0 bases and J by 8 bases, leaving 4 bases between them. The CDR3 region is CASGLVTGELFF. The CDR3 DNA sequence: TGTGCTAGTGGTTTGGTAACTGGGGAGCTGTTTTTT. Variable domain in full (rest from reference TRBV12-5 and TRBJ2-2): DARVTQTPRHKVTEMGQEVTMRCQPILGHNTVFWYRQTMMQGLELLAYFRNRAPLDDSGMPKDRFSAEMPDATLATLKIQPSEPRDSAVYFCASGLVTGELFFGEGSRLTVL.

This chain connects TRBV18 to TRBJ1-1; D possibly corresponds to TRBD1 (6 bases). This CDR3 spans 13 amino acids. Germline CDR1 reads KGHSH; CDR2 reads LQKENI. The V gene lost 5 bases and the J gene lost 4 bases, with 11 bases spanning the gap. The CDR3: CASSGGRVTEAFF. The CDR3 DNA follows: TGTGCCAGCTCAGGGGGCAGGGTCACTGAAGCTTTCTTT.

With respect to this clone: The sample contains more than one DNA sequence encoding this CDR3. J is TRBJ2-7 and V is TRBV12-3 or TRBV12-4; no clear D gene. This CDR3 has 11 amino acids. Trimming took off 6 bases at V and 1 base at J, with 4 bases between the two ends. The CDR3 nucleotides are TGTGCCAGCAGCAATTCCTACGAGCAGTACTTC. Translated: CASSNSYEQYF.

The rearrangement uses TRBV7-9 and TRBJ1-1; 9 positions agree with TRBD1. Germline V gene data show CDR1 as SEHNR and CDR2 as FQNEAQ (reference sequence). The ends lost 5 bases at V and 6 bases at J; junction bases unmatched: 10. The CDR3 spans 15 residues. The CDR3 DNA reads as TGTGCCAGCAGCCGGGACAGGGTATCGTCCGCTGAAGCTTTCTTT. As protein: CASSRDRVSSAEAFF.

The chain is built from TRBV19 and TRBJ2-2; D gene ambiguous. Trimming removed 3 bases from V and 0 bases from J, with 8 bases in between. From germline, CDR1 is LNHDA and CDR2 SQIVND (reference sequence). This CDR3 has 15 residues. The CDR3 DNA sequence: TGTGCCAGTAGTATTGGAGCAGCGAACACCGGGGAGCTGTTTTTT. Its translation is CASSIGAANTGELFF.

This rearrangement joins TRBV6-5 to TRBJ2-2, with D perhaps TRBD2 (6 bases). The CDR3 runs to 15 residues. Germline V CDR1 and CDR2: MNHEY, SVGAGI. V was pared by 7 bases and J by 4 bases, with 16 bases between. The CDR3 nucleotides are TGTGCCAGCACCACCCGGGACTCCTCCACCGGGGAGCTGTTTTTT. This gives the protein CASTTRDSSTGELFF.

The chain recombines TRBV7-9 with TRBJ1-2; 7 nucleotides match TRBD1. V lost 0 bases to trimming and J lost 6 bases; unmatched junction nucleotides: 13. Per the germline V gene, CDR1 is SEHNR and CDR2 is FQNEAQ (reference sequence). The CDR3 runs to 17 residues. The CDR3 is CASSLARYRQGSDGYTF. As DNA, the CDR3 is TGTGCCAGCAGCTTAGCCAGATACCGACAGGGATCGGATGGCTACACCTTC.

The V gene is TRBV7-9, the J gene TRBJ2-1; D is perhaps TRBD2 (5 bases). CDR1 is SEHNR, CDR2 FQNEAQ, per germline (reference sequence). The CDR3 length is 12 residues. With 5 bases removed from V and 8 bases from J, the gap between germline ends came to 10 bases. The chain's CDR3 is CASSPTGYEQFF. CDR3 in DNA: TGTGCCAGCAGCCCGACGGGGTATGAGCAGTTCTTC.

V usage is TRBV2 and J usage is TRBJ1-1; 8 bases fit TRBD1. V trimming: 6 bases; J trimming: 11 bases; junction bases outside the gene matches: 17. In germline, CDR1 is SNHLY, CDR2 FYNNEI. CDR3 length: 15 residues. DNA of the CDR3: TGTGCCAGCAGGCCCGACCCTGACAGGGGTCGGGTGGCTTTCTTT. It is translated as CASRPDPDRGRVAFF.